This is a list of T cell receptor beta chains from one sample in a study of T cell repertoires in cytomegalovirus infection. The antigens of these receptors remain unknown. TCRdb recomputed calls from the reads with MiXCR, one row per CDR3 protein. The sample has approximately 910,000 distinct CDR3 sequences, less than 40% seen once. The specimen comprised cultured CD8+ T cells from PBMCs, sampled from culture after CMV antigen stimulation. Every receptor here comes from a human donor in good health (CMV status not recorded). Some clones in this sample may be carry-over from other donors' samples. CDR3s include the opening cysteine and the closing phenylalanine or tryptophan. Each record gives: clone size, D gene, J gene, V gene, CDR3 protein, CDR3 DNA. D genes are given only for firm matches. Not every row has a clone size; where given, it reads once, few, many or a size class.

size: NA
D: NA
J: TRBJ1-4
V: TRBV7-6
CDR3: CASSLSGRGIAF
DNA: TGTGCCAGCAGCTTATCAGGCAGAGGAATAGCTTTT

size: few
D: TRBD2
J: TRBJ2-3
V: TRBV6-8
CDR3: CASSLSASGGLENTDTQYF
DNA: TGTGCCAGCAGTCTCTCGGCTAGCGGGGGCCTAGAGAACACAGATACGCAGTATTTT

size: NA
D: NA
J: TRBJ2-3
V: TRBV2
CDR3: CASLPGTYTDTQYF
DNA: TGTGCCAGCCTCCCCGGGACTTACACAGATACGCAGTATTTT

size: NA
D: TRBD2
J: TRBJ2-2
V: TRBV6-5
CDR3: CASRGTSGSTGELFF
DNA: TGTGCCAGCAGGGGGACTAGCGGGAGCACCGGGGAGCTGTTTTTT

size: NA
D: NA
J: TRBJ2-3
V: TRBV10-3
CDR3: CAISDPTDTQYF
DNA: TGTGCCATCAGTGATCCAACAGATACGCAGTATTTT

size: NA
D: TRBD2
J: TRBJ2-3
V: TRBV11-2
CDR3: CASSLVSGGAHTQYF
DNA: TGTGCCAGCAGCTTAGTCAGCGGGGGGGCTCATACGCAGTATTTT

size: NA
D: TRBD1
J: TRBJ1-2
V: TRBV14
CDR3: CASSLQGAPNYGYTF
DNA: TGTGCCAGCAGCTTACAGGGGGCGCCTAACTATGGCTACACCTTC

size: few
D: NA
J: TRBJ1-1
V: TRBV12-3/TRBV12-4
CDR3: CASSLKDTTNTEAFF
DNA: TGTGCCAGCAGCCTAAAGGACACAACCAACACTGAAGCTTTCTTT

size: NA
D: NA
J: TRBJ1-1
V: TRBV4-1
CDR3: CASSQGPGPGPEAFF
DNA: TGCGCCAGCAGCCAAGGTCCCGGGCCAGGACCTGAAGCTTTCTTT

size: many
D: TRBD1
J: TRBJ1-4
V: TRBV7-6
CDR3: CASSGDRGPPATNEKLFF
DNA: TGTGCCAGCAGCGGAGACAGGGGGCCCCCCGCAACTAATGAAAAACTGTTTTTT

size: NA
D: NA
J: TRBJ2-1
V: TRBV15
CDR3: CATSGDRVHEQFF
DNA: TGTGCCACCAGCGGTGATAGGGTACATGAGCAGTTCTTC

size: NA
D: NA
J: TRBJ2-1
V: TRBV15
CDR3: CATSRVPLEQFF
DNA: TGTGCCACCAGCAGAGTTCCACTTGAGCAGTTCTTC

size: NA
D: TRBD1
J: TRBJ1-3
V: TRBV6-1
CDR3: CANSAGRDSSIGNTIYF
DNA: TGTGCCAACAGTGCAGGCCGGGACAGTAGTATCGGAAACACCATATATTTT

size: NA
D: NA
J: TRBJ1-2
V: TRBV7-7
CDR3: CASSLGQREYGYTF
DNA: TGTGCTAGCAGCTTAGGACAGAGGGAGTATGGCTACACCTTC

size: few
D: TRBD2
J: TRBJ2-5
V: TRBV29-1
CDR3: CSVDGTSGGEGETQYF
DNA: TGCAGCGTCGATGGGACTAGCGGGGGAGAGGGAGAGACCCAGTACTTC

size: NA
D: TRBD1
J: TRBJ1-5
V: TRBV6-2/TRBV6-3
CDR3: CASSLDRGEVRSNQPQHF
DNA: TGTGCCAGCAGCCTGGACAGGGGGGAGGTTAGGAGCAATCAGCCCCAGCATTTT

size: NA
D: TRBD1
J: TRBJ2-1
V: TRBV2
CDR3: CASEGGLYEQFF
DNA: TGTGCCAGCGAAGGGGGCCTTTATGAGCAGTTCTTC

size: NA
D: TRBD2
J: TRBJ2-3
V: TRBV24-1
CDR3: CATSEAGGVYTQYF
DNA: TGTGCCACCAGTGAAGCGGGGGGGGTATATACGCAGTATTTT

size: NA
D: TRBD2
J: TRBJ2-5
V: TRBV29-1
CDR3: CSVDGLAGAPEETQYF
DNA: TGCAGCGTTGATGGGCTAGCGGGGGCCCCCGAGGAGACCCAGTACTTC

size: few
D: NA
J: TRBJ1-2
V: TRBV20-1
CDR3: CSARGTRRYTF
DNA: TGCAGTGCTAGGGGGACTAGGCGCTACACCTTC

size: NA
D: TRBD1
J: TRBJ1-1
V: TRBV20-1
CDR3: CSAPGQAPEAFF
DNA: TGCAGTGCTCCGGGACAGGCCCCTGAAGCTTTCTTT

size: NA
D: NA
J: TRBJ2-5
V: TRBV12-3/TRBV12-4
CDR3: CASSLWGPKETQYF
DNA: TGTGCCAGCAGTTTATGGGGGCCTAAAGAGACCCAGTACTTC

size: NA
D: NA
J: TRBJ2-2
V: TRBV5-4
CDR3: CATGLLNTGELFF
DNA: TGTGCCACGGGACTGTTGAACACCGGGGAGCTGTTTTTT

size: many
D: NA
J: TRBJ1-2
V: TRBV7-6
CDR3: CASSPLAGVTYGYTF
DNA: TGTGCCAGCAGCCCTCTAGCAGGGGTTACCTATGGCTACACCTTC

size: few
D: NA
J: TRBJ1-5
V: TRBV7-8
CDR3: CASGWGRNQPQHF
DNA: TGTGCCAGCGGATGGGGGAGGAATCAGCCCCAGCATTTT

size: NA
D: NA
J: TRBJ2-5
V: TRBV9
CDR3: CASSVVDNMYQETQYF
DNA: TGTGCCAGCAGCGTAGTGGACAACATGTACCAAGAGACCCAGTACTTC

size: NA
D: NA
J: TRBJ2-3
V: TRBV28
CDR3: CASSLEASVDTQYF
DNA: TGTGCCAGCAGTTTAGAGGCTTCGGTAGATACGCAGTATTTT